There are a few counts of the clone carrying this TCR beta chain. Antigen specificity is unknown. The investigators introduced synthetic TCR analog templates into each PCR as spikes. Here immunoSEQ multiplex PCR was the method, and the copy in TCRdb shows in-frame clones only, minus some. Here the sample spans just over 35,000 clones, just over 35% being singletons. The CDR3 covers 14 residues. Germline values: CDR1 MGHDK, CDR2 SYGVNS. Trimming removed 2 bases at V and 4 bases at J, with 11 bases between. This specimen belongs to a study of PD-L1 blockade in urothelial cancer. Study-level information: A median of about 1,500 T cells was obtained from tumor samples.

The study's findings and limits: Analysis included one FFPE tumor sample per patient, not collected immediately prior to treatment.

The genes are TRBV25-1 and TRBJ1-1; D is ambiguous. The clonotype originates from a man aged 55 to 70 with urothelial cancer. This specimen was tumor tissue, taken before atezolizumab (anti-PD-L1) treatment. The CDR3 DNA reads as TGTGCCAGCAGTGAAAGAGGGCCCGGCACTGAAGCTTTCTTT. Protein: CASSERGPGTEAFF.